The 28 T cell receptor beta chains below all came from one sample that was sequenced in a study of Graves' ophthalmopathy and Graves' hyperthyroidism. Investigators amplified TCR beta CDR3 regions from RNA transcripts. RT-PCR in the first round used HTBI primers; a second-round multiplex PCR followed. Using its own MiXCR run on the multiplex PCR reads, TCRdb lists one record per CDR3 protein. This sample has 300,000 to 350,000 distinct CDR3 sequences, with under 20% found just once. The sample consisted of peripheral blood. Receptors originate from an adult man with Graves' ophthalmopathy.

The genes are TRBV7-2 and TRBJ2-5; 10 bases are shared with TRBD1. Germline V lookup: CDR1 SGHTA, CDR2 FQGNSA. The length of the CDR3 is 14 residues. The V segment lost 7 bases and the J segment 4 bases; nucleotides outside the gene matches: 6. The CDR3 here is CASTSTGGRETQYF. CDR3 bases: TGTGCCAGCACCTCGACAGGGGGCAGAGAGACCCAGTACTTC.

This clonotype was recorded many times. The gene calls are TRBV28 and TRBJ2-5, with a weak D call TRBD2 (5 bases). The V end was cut by 5 bases, the J end by 7 bases, with 14 bases between. The germline CDR1 and CDR2 sequences are MDHEN and SYDVKM. The CDR3 runs 13 residues. The CDR3 region has the DNA TGTGCCAGCAGTCCGGACTGGCAATCGACCCAGTACTTC. Translating it yields CASSPDWQSTQYF.

In this sample, this clonotype turned up many times. The DNA for the CDR3 is TGTGCCAGCACCGTGGACAGCCGGTTCTATGGCTACACCTTC. Protein sequence: CASTVDSRFYGYTF. The chain employs TRBV9 and TRBJ1-2, with D possibly TRBD1 on 6 matching bases. The V and J ends lost 6 bases and 4 bases respectively, with 16 bases between them. Germline-derived CDR1 and CDR2 are SGDLS and YYNGEE. The CDR3 contains 14 residues. Filled out from reference TRBV9 and TRBJ1-2, the complete variable domain reads DSGVTQTPKHLITATGQRVTLRCSPRSGDLSVYWYQQSLDQGLQFLIQYYNGEERAKGNILERFSAQQFPDLHSELNLSSLELGDSALYFCASTVDSRFYGYTFGSGTRLTVV.

This clonotype was seen many times. The rearrangement links TRBV27 to TRBJ1-5; 7 bases match TRBD1. The CDR3 spans 14 residues. In germline, CDR1 is MNHEY, CDR2 SMNVEV (reference sequence). Losses at the gene ends were 5 bases for V and 6 bases for J; bases not matched to a gene: 7. The CDR3 here is CASSPITGVQPQHF. Written as DNA, the CDR3 is TGTGCCAGCAGTCCGATAACAGGGGTTCAGCCCCAGCATTTT.

This sequence joins TRBV28 and TRBJ1-5; D not resolved. There are 14 residues in the CDR3. Germline V lookup: CDR1 MDHEN, CDR2 SYDVKM. The ends were cut back, 5 bases at V and 7 bases at J, with 15 bases in the middle. CDR3 nucleotide sequence: TGTGCCAGCAGTCCGATAGGAGGCCCACAGCCCCAGCATTTT. This sequence encodes CASSPIGGPQPQHF.

This clonotype has a count of ten or more. The chain is built from TRBV12-3 or TRBV12-4 and TRBJ2-5; TRBD2 aligns across 12 bases. The CDR3 is 14 residues long. V lost 10 bases, J lost 4 bases, and 7 bases stayed unmatched. The CDR3 protein is CATQLAGGRETQYF. Written as DNA, the CDR3 is TGTGCCACCCAACTAGCGGGAGGACGAGAGACCCAGTACTTC.

This clonotype was detected ten times or more. The chain carries TRBV12-3 or TRBV12-4 and TRBJ1-5, with D uncertain. The CDR3 totals 13 residues. V lost 3 bases and J 5 bases, leaving 8 bases between the germline ends. CDR3 in amino acids: CASSFNMHQPQHF. The CDR3 DNA reads TGTGCCAGCAGTTTCAACATGCATCAGCCCCAGCATTTT.

In its sample, this clonotype was seen many times. J is TRBJ2-2 and V is TRBV2; TRBD1 or TRBD2 may be the D gene (5 bases each). CDR3 length: 15 residues. V lost 3 bases and J lost 2, with 10 bases in between. The germline V gene has CDR1 SNHLY and CDR2 FYNNEI. In DNA, the CDR3 is TGTGCCAGCAGTGACATGGGACCAAACACCGGGGAGCTGTTTTTT. This codes for CASSDMGPNTGELFF.

This clonotype has a count of ten or more. The V gene is TRBV11-2, the J gene TRBJ1-2; 8 nucleotides match TRBD1. This CDR3 has 16 residues. Germline CDR1 reads SGHAT; CDR2 reads FQNNGV. V dropped 4 bases and J dropped 4; count of bases not matched to a gene: 11. Here the CDR3 reads CASSSQSGGEGYGYTF. The DNA for the CDR3 is TGTGCCAGCAGCTCCCAGTCAGGGGGCGAGGGCTATGGCTACACCTTC.

This clonotype was counted at least ten times. This rearrangement joins TRBV12-3 or TRBV12-4 to TRBJ2-5, with 8 bases identical to TRBD1. The CDR3 spans 15 residues. Trimming took 6 bases from V and 5 from J; bases not matched to a gene: 11. In DNA form, the CDR3 reads TGTGCCAGCAGGCCCCCCCAGGGGGCGCCGGAGACCCAGTACTTC. This sequence encodes CASRPPQGAPETQYF.

This clonotype was counted many times. The chain employs TRBV30 and TRBJ2-6; D gene unclear. Germline lookup yields CDR1 GTSNPN and CDR2 SVGIG (reference sequence). V lost 0 bases, J lost 4 bases, and 4 bases lay in between. The CDR3 runs 13 residues. The CDR3 region is CAWSVQGANVLTF. As DNA, the CDR3 is TGTGCCTGGAGTGTTCAGGGGGCCAACGTCCTGACTTTC.

This clonotype was seen many times. V usage is TRBV7-2 and J usage is TRBJ2-1; perhaps TRBD2 as D (6 bases). CDR3 length: 14 amino acids. V shed 5 bases and J shed 4 bases, with 12 bases lying between them. CDR1 and CDR2 from the germline V gene are SGHTA and FQGNSA. The CDR3 spells CASSTRDFYNEQFF. CDR3 in DNA: TGTGCCAGCAGCACAAGGGACTTTTACAATGAGCAGTTCTTC.

This clonotype was seen a handful of times. The chain uses TRBV18 and TRBJ2-5; the D is unclear. The germline V gene encodes CDR1 KGHSH and CDR2 LQKENI. The ends were cut back, 5 bases at V and 2 bases at J, with 12 bases in the middle. The CDR3 length is 14 residues. CDR3: CASSSDTTQETQYF. The CDR3 DNA follows: TGTGCCAGCTCATCCGACACAACACAAGAGACCCAGTACTTC. Combining the CDR3 with reference TRBV18 and TRBJ2-5 gives the whole variable domain NAGVMQNPRHLVRRRGQEARLRCSPMKGHSHVYWYRQLPEEGLKFMVYLQKENIIDESGMPKERFSAEFPKEGPSILRIQQVVRGDSAAYFCASSSDTTQETQYFGPGTRLLVL.

This clonotype was observed a few times. This chain links TRBV7-2 with TRBJ2-5; tentative D call: TRBD2 (5 bases). Per the germline V gene, CDR1 is SGHTA and CDR2 is FQGNSA. The CDR3 totals 15 residues. V was clipped by 5 bases and J by 4 bases, with 17 bases between them. In nucleotides, the CDR3 is TGTGCCAGCAGCCCTAGGACCGGGGTAGGAGAGACCCAGTACTTC. Its protein product is CASSPRTGVGETQYF.

This clonotype was detected ten times or more. One junction end disagrees with the germline gene, perhaps due to a read error. The chain links TRBV5-1 to TRBJ2-2; possibly TRBD1 for D (5 bases). The germline V gene encodes CDR1 SGHRS and CDR2 YFSETQ. The CDR3 totals 16 residues. CDR3 residues: CASSLTGTTNTGELFF. The CDR3 bases are TGTGCCAGCAGCTTAACAGGCACTACGAACACCGGGGAGCTGTTTTTT. The variable domain in full, with the rest retrieved from reference TRBV5-1 and TRBJ2-2, is KAGVTQTPRYLIKTRGQQVTLSCSPISGHRSVSWYQQTPGQGLQFLFEYFSETQRNKGNFPGRFSGRQFSNSRSEMNVSTLELGDSALYLCASSLTGTTNTGELFFGEGSRLTVL.

The table lists this clonotype with many counts. The gene calls are TRBV7-2 and TRBJ2-4, with TRBD1 matching 9 bases. V dropped 2 bases and J dropped 7; count of bases not matched to a gene: 3. Germline values: CDR1 SGHTA, CDR2 FQGNSA. The CDR3 extends over 14 amino acids. CDR3 bases: TGTGCCAGCAGCTTATCGGACAGGGGCAACATTCAGTACTTC. It yields the protein CASSLSDRGNIQYF.

Ten or more counts support this clonotype. The chain uses TRBV29-1 and TRBJ2-7, with D possibly matching TRBD1 (5 bases). CDR3 length: 13 residues. CDR1 and CDR2 (germline): SQVTM, ANQGSEA. Trimming removed 4 bases from V and 0 bases from J, with 10 bases in between. As DNA, the CDR3 is TGCAGCGTTGCCGACAGTAGCTCCTACGAGCAGTACTTC. Translated, it gives CSVADSSSYEQYF.

As concerns this clonotype: At one boundary the junction diverges from the germline segment, which might be a read error. The chain joins TRBV18 to TRBJ1-1, with 7 bases identical to TRBD1. The CDR3 consists of 14 residues. Germline V gene sequence: CDR1 KGHSH, CDR2 LQKENI. In nucleotides, the CDR3 is TGTGCCAGCTCAGATGAGGGACAGAACCCTGAAGCTTTCTTT. It yields the protein CASSDEGQNPEAFF.

The table lists this clonotype with many counts. The V and J genes are TRBV30 and TRBJ1-1; possible D gene TRBD1, 5 bases. The CDR3 length is 12 residues. The germline V and J ends were trimmed by 1 base and 5 bases, with 8 bases remaining between them. Germline assignment: CDR1 GTSNPN and CDR2 SVGIG (reference sequence). CDR3: CAWSGRGTEAFF. CDR3 nucleotide sequence: TGTGCCTGGAGTGGTAGGGGAACTGAAGCTTTCTTT.

This clonotype has a count of ten or more. The rearrangement uses TRBV7-9 and TRBJ1-2; D gene uncertain. CDR3 length equals 15 residues. V dropped 4 bases and J dropped 4 bases, with 16 bases sitting between them. Germline CDR1 is SEHNR and CDR2 is FQNEAQ (reference sequence). In nucleotides, the CDR3 is TGTGCCAGCAGCTCCGGGGAAACACGTATCTATGGCTACACCTTC. Amino acid sequence: CASSSGETRIYGYTF.

This sequence joins TRBV12-3 or TRBV12-4 and TRBJ1-3; D not certain. The CDR3 runs 13 residues. Trimming shortened V by 7 bases and J by 4 bases, and 11 bases separated the two germline ends. The CDR3 sequence is CASTEGYGNTIYF. In nucleotides, the CDR3 is TGTGCCAGCACCGAAGGTTACGGAAACACCATATATTTT.

The sample holds many counts of this clonotype. The V gene is TRBV20-1, the J gene TRBJ1-2; weak D call: TRBD1 (5 bases). The germline V gene has CDR1 DFQATT and CDR2 SNEGSKA (reference sequence). V was shortened by 5 bases and J by 6 bases, with 10 bases between the two germline ends. There are 11 residues in the CDR3. The CDR3, as DNA: TGCAGTGCTCTGGGACGCGATGGCTACACCTTC. This encodes CSALGRDGYTF.

With regard to this clonotype: One junction end disagrees with the germline gene, perhaps due to a read error. The genes are TRBV6-2 or TRBV6-3 and TRBJ1-2; TRBD1 might be the D (5 bases). This CDR3 has 13 amino acids. Germline-derived CDR1 and CDR2 are MNHEY and SVGEGT. CDR3 coding DNA: TGTGCCAGCAGTATTGACAGCAACTATGGCTACGCCTTC. Translated, it gives CASSIDSNYGYAF.

This clonotype was found many times. This chain uses TRBV12-3 or TRBV12-4 with TRBJ1-5, with D possibly matching TRBD1 (5 bases). This CDR3 spans 15 amino acids. The V gene lost 8 bases and the J gene lost 0 bases, with 14 bases spanning the gap. The CDR3, as DNA: TGTGCCAGCGGGGCTTTAGGTAATAGCAATCAGCCCCAGCATTTT. This encodes CASGALGNSNQPQHF.

The V and J genes are TRBV7-2 and TRBJ2-7; perhaps TRBD1 as D (5 bases). V gave up 1 base and J gave up 2 bases, with 12 bases separating them. CDR1 is SGHTA, CDR2 FQGNSA, per germline. The CDR3 has 15 residues. The DNA of the CDR3 is TGTGCCAGCAGCTTAGTACCAGGGTCCCCCTACGAGCAGTACTTC. Encoded protein: CASSLVPGSPYEQYF.

In this sample, this clonotype turned up many times. The chain has TRBV29-1 and TRBJ1-1, with TRBD1 matching over 9 bases. The CDR3 is made up of 14 amino acids. Germline CDR1 and CDR2: SQVTM and ANQGSEA. V shed 6 bases, J shed 2 bases, and the junction held 7 bases outside the gene matches. The CDR3 here is CSVTMGQGNTEAFF. CDR3 sequence (DNA): TGCAGCGTGACCATGGGACAGGGCAACACTGAAGCTTTCTTT.

The chain links TRBV20-1 to TRBJ2-5; D may match TRBD1 or TRBD2 (6 bases each). Germline V gene data show CDR1 as DFQATT and CDR2 as SNEGSKA (reference sequence). The CDR3 extends over 14 amino acids. V was pared by 8 bases and J by 5 bases, with 21 bases between. The CDR3 DNA reads as TGCAGTTGTAATGGGGGGCCGGATCCGGAGACCCAGTACTTC. Encoded protein: CSCNGGPDPETQYF.

This clonotype showed up many times. The V and J genes are TRBV30 and TRBJ1-3; D not certain. V was cut by 5 bases and J by 5 bases, with 10 bases left in between. CDR1 and CDR2 from the germline V gene are GTSNPN and SVGIG (reference sequence). The CDR3 extends over 12 amino acids. The CDR3 spells CAWGRPRNTIYF. The CDR3 DNA reads TGTGCCTGGGGCAGGCCTCGAAACACCATATATTTT.